Listed below are T cell receptor beta chains from one sample, sequenced in a study of somatic mutations in cytotoxic T cells in rheumatoid arthritis. Here immunoSEQ multiplex PCR was the method, and the copy in TCRdb shows in-frame clones only, minus some. The repertoire holds 13,000 to 15,000 clones, with around 72% as singletons. The sequenced sample was CD8+ T cells sorted from blood. Every receptor here comes from an adult with rheumatoid arthritis. The CDR3 runs from the conserved cysteine through the conserved F or W.

CDR3aa	v_gene
CASRVKPGHHDPSYEQYF	TRBV27
CAWSVAILNYGYTF	TRBV30
CASSKTGGVKDNEQFF	TRBV7-9
CASRQGAPPETQYF	TRBV7-2
CASSLEWGAGGADTQYF	TRBV7-6
CSVEDQGSLDTF	TRBV29-1
CASSPSEGLIPYEQYF	TRBV18
CASSFLASGELFF	TRBV27
CASSSRAGGAAKAFF	TRBV27
CASLPGRIRGGEQYF	TRBV6-4
CASSYRVSGANVLTF	TRBV6-5
CASSLPGEAKNIQYF	TRBV7-9
CASSTSDSGYNEQFF	TRBV19
CASSLKWAGELFF	TRBV7-8
CASRPDSSTGELFF	TRBV28
CASKTPRGPLREQYF	TRBV28
CASSFLPGQKRYEQYF	TRBV6-6
CASSLHPRRHTEAFF	TRBV5-4
CATRDDSSTDTQYF	TRBV6-6
CAWEQGNGQETQYF	TRBV30
CASGDRTQETQYF	TRBV7-9
CASSLGGAVAKNIQYF	TRBV7-9
CASSQDFANEQFF	TRBV4-1
CASSIGGARQETQYF	TRBV19
CASSSAPGPSF	TRBV7-9
CASSLTGGGYEQYF	TRBV11-2
CASRTSSGGRWNEQFF	TRBV27
CASSLGPGYEQYF	TRBV5-1
CASSYVAGANTGELFF	TRBV6-6
CASSLSGAGVETQYF	TRBV9
CASSESPSSGNTIYF	TRBV6-1
CASGVGLTGELFF	TRBV28
CASSYQRKVETQYF	TRBV5-4
CASSLGLTYEQYF	TRBV28
CASRVRSGGLGYNEQFF	TRBV2
CASSESGGRTKNIQYF	TRBV10-2
CASSFGGAAEAFF	TRBV27
CASPTGSYGYTF	TRBV30
CASSSSPGETQYF	TRBV27
CASSILGRGMDSETQYF	TRBV11-1